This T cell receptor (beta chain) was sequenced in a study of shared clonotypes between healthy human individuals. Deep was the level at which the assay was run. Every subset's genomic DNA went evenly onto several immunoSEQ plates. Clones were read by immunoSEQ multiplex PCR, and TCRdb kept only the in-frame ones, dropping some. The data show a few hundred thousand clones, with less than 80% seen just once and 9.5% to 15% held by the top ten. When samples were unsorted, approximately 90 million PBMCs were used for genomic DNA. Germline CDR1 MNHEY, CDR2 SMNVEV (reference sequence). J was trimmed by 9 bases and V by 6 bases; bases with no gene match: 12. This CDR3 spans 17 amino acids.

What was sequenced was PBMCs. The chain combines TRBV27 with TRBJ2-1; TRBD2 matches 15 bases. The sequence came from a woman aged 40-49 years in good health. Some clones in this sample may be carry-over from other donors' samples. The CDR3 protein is CASSNPRGLAGGIEQFF. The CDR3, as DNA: TGTGCCAGCAGCAACCCTCGCGGACTAGCGGGAGGGATTGAGCAGTTCTTC.